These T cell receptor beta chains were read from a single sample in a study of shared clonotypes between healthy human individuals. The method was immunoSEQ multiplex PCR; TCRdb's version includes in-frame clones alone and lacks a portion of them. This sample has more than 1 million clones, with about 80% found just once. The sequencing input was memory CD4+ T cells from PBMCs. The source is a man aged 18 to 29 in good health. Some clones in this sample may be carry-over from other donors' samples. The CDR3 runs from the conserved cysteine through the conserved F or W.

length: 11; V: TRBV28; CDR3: CASSFEGEQFF
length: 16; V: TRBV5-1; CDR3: CASSLASGGSGNTIYF
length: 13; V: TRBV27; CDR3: CASGRAGGQPQHF
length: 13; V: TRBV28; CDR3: CASSQTGFQPQHF
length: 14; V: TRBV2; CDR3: CASSGQIFTDTQYF
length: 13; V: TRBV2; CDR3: CASNFRGSTEAFF
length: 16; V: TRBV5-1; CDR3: CASQDVAGGTYNEQFF
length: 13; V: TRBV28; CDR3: CASTLQGARGYTF
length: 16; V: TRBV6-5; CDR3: CASSYQGFTGGKGYTF
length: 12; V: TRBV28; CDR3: CASRDASDIQYF
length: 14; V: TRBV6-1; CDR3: CASGSSWMNTEAFF
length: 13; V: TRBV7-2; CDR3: CASSQISQGRYTF
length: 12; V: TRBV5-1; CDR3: CASREGQGEQFF
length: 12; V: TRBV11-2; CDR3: CASSSLWDEQFF
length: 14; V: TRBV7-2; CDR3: CASSTGGSGNTIYF
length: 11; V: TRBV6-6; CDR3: CASMSTEEQFF
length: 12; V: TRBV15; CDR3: CATSRDKLATYF
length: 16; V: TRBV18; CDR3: CASSPPDGLALRTQYF
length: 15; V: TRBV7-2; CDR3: CASSFPMGAGNTIYF
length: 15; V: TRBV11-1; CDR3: CASSLDSSSYNEQFF
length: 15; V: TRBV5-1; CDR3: CASSLEGGRGETQYF
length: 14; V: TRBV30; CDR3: CAWSRGRDTDTQYF
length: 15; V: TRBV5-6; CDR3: CASSTGTASGNTIYF
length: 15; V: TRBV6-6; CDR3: CASSFLQGGNQPQHF
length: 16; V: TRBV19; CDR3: CASSMRAGTDTGELFF
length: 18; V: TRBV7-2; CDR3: CASSLKRSTGTAAYEQYF
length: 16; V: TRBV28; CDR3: CASSLPLGGPNTEAFF
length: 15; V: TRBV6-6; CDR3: CASSYSGADAYEQYF
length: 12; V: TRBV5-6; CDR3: CASSLLKGPQHF
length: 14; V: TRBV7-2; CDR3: CASSLQGADQPQHF
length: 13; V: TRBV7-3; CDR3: CASSFTKNTEAFF
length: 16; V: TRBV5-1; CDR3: CASSSGSTRSDDEQFF
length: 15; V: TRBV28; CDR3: CASSRQGGPNYGYTF
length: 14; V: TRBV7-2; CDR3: CASSAVPRSTEAFF